A single sample gave rise to the 30 T cell receptor beta chains below, sequenced in a study of chemoradiotherapy in HPV16-positive cancers. Sequencing used immunoSEQ multiplex PCR; TCRdb keeps in-frame clones, though not all of them. The table lists about 68,000 clones, 88% of them singletons, with around 4.4% in the top ten. The sample in question was blood, obtained from a patient who underwent chemoradiotherapy. The receptors shown here come from a human donor with HPV-associated anogenital cancer.

This clone has more than one count but fewer than ten. V usage is TRBV18 and J usage is TRBJ2-5; D unclear. Trimming removed 2 bases from V and 1 base from J, with 2 bases in between. The CDR3 consists of 12 residues. Germline V CDR1 and CDR2: KGHSH, LQKENI. CDR3 bases: TGTGCCAGCTCACCAATCCAAGAGACCCAGTACTTC. Encoded protein: CASSPIQETQYF.

Concerning this clone: Sequence at one end of the junction differs from germline and may be a read error. CDR3 sequence: CASNEGRGKTQYF. The CDR3 nucleotides are TGTGCCAGCAATGAAGGCAGGGGGAAGACCCAGTACTTC. The chain uses TRBV2 and TRBJ2-5; the match to TRBD1 covers 7 bases. There are 13 residues in the CDR3. From germline, CDR1 is SNHLY and CDR2 FYNNEI.

This rearrangement joins TRBV7-2 to TRBJ1-1; 8 positions match TRBD1. After removal of 5 bases from V and 7 bases from J, the junction contained 9 bases not matched to a gene. The CDR3 runs to 14 residues. Germline V lookup: CDR1 SGHTA, CDR2 FQGNSA. The CDR3 sequence: CASSVGQGRGEAFF. The CDR3 DNA sequence: TGTGCCAGCAGCGTCGGACAGGGTCGGGGTGAAGCTTTCTTT.

The chain employs TRBV19 and TRBJ1-2; 8 nucleotides match TRBD1. Germline values: CDR1 LNHDA, CDR2 SQIVND (reference sequence). V was pared by 3 bases and J by 8 bases, with 11 bases of the junction left unmatched. The CDR3 has 15 residues. The CDR3 region is CASSISGGVVGGYTF. DNA of the CDR3: TGTGCCAGTAGTATCTCAGGGGGCGTTGTAGGAGGCTACACCTTC.

The rearrangement joins TRBV19 to TRBJ1-1; 8 positions agree with TRBD1. Losses at the gene ends were 8 bases for V and 0 bases for J; bases not matched to a gene: 8. Germline values: CDR1 LNHDA, CDR2 SQIVND (reference sequence). The CDR3 sequence is 15 residues long. DNA of the CDR3: TGTGCCAGTGGGGGGGACAGGAACATGAACACTGAAGCTTTCTTT. Its translation: CASGGDRNMNTEAFF.

V and J are TRBV11-2 and TRBJ2-3, with D perhaps being TRBD1 or TRBD2 (5 bases each). The germline CDR1 and CDR2 sequences are SGHAT and FQNNGV. This CDR3 is built from 11 residues. The V end was cut by 4 bases, the J end by 11 bases, with 10 bases between. CDR3 sequence: CASSSWGLQYF. The CDR3 DNA follows: TGTGCCAGCAGCTCCTGGGGGTTGCAGTATTTT.

This clone was counted a few times. The V call is TRBV19, the J call TRBJ2-2; D not resolved. Trimming pared 4 bases from V and 2 bases from J, leaving 5 bases between. The CDR3 has 13 amino acids. Per germline, CDR1 LNHDA and CDR2 SQIVND (reference sequence). The CDR3 coding sequence is TGTGCCAGTAGTAGGGTAAACACCGGGGAGCTGTTTTTT. This translates into CASSRVNTGELFF.

The rearrangement uses TRBV4-1 and TRBJ2-2; tentative D call: TRBD1 (5 bases). The CDR3 extends over 14 amino acids. Trimming took 3 bases from V and 6 from J, leaving 11 bases between them. Germline CDR1 and CDR2: MGHRA and YSYEKL. The DNA for the CDR3 is TGCGCCAGCAGCCAGATTCAGGGCCCCGGGGAGCTGTTTTTT. Translating it yields CASSQIQGPGELFF.

This chain uses TRBV28 with TRBJ2-7; TRBD1 might be the D (6 bases). The germline gives CDR1 MDHEN, CDR2 SYDVKM. The CDR3 runs 12 residues. V shed 6 bases and J shed 4 bases, with 10 bases lying between them. The CDR3 nucleotides read TGTGCCAGCAGGACAGGTCCATACGAGCAGTACTTC. It codes for CASRTGPYEQYF.

The chain joins TRBV29-1 to TRBJ2-3; no reliable D call. The CDR3 consists of 15 residues. V dropped 0 bases and J dropped 2 bases, with 12 bases sitting between them. CDR1 and CDR2 from the germline V gene are SQVTM and ANQGSEA. Written as DNA, the CDR3 is TGCAGCGTTGAAGATCCACTTGCAATCACAGATACGCAGTATTTT. Protein product: CSVEDPLAITDTQYF.

V gene TRBV10-3 combines with J gene TRBJ2-1, with 12 bases that match TRBD2. Germline values: CDR1 ENHRY, CDR2 SYGVKD. CDR3 length: 17 residues. V lost 0 bases to trimming and J lost 7 bases; unmatched junction nucleotides: 7. The CDR3 DNA sequence: TGTGCCATCAGTGAGTCGGTCACTAGCGGGAGGAAAAATGAGCAGTTCTTC. This translates into CAISESVTSGRKNEQFF.

The rearrangement joins TRBV19 to TRBJ2-3; 8 nucleotides align to TRBD1. The CDR3 is 15 residues long. V was clipped by 4 bases and J by 0 bases; unmatched bases: 3. Germline V gene lookup returns CDR1 LNHDA and CDR2 SQIVND (reference sequence). The CDR3 reads CASSSTGGSTDTQYF. DNA of the CDR3: TGTGCCAGTAGTAGCACAGGGGGAAGCACAGATACGCAGTATTTT.

This clone was picked up a small number of times. The V and J genes are TRBV2 and TRBJ1-2, with 9 bases matching TRBD1. CDR1 and CDR2 (germline): SNHLY, FYNNEI. The CDR3 extends over 14 amino acids. The V gene end was trimmed by 3 bases and the J gene end by 5 bases; junction bases not matched to a gene: 4. CDR3: CASSEETGGYGYTF. CDR3 in DNA: TGTGCCAGCAGTGAGGAGACAGGGGGATATGGCTACACCTTC.

The chain joins TRBV2 to TRBJ2-2; no definite D call. There are 13 residues in the CDR3. Trimming removed 3 bases at V and 3 bases at J, with 5 bases between. Looked up from germline, CDR1 is SNHLY and CDR2 is FYNNEI. For the CDR3, the DNA is TGTGCCAGCAGTGATACGGACACCGGGGAGCTGTTTTTT. Translating it yields CASSDTDTGELFF. Full variable domain (rest looked up from reference TRBV2 and TRBJ2-2): EPEVTQTPSHQVTQMGQEVILRCVPISNHLYFYWYRQILGQKVEFLVSFYNNEISEKSEIFDDQFSVERPDGSNFTLKIRSTKLEDSAMYFCASSDTDTGELFFGEGSRLTVL.

V usage is TRBV27 and J usage is TRBJ2-1; 8 bases fit TRBD1. The CDR3 is made up of 17 amino acids. CDR1 is MNHEY, CDR2 SMNVEV, per germline (reference sequence). V lost 6 bases to trimming and J lost 1 base; unmatched junction nucleotides: 11. In DNA, the CDR3 is TGTGCCAGCAGAGTTGACCAGGGGGCGGTATCCTACAATGAGCAGTTCTTC. Residues: CASRVDQGAVSYNEQFF.

The J gene is TRBJ1-2, the V gene TRBV10-3; 7 bases match TRBD1. This CDR3 comprises 16 residues. The germline gives CDR1 ENHRY, CDR2 SYGVKD. V dropped 5 bases and J dropped 4; count of bases not matched to a gene: 13. CDR3 in amino acids: CAISNSGTAKTYGYTF. CDR3 nucleotide sequence: TGTGCCATCAGTAATTCCGGGACAGCTAAAACCTATGGCTACACCTTC.

This clone was picked up a small number of times. Other DNA variants within this sample encode the same CDR3. V and J are TRBV18 and TRBJ1-1; no clear D gene. The CDR3 runs to 13 residues. The germline gives CDR1 KGHSH, CDR2 LQKENI. The V gene lost 2 bases and the J gene lost 1 base, with 5 bases spanning the gap. This CDR3 is CASSPIGNTEAFF. As DNA, the CDR3 is TGTGCCAGCTCACCAATAGGGAACACTGAAGCTTTCTTT.

This clone was counted a few times. The chain uses TRBV9 and TRBJ1-1; D uncertain. V was shortened by 3 bases and J by 4 bases, with 13 bases between the two germline ends. Germline V gene sequence: CDR1 SGDLS, CDR2 YYNGEE. The CDR3 is 14 amino acids. The CDR3 here is CASSGRGWVTEAFF. The CDR3 DNA reads as TGTGCCAGCAGCGGAAGAGGGTGGGTCACTGAAGCTTTCTTT.

A word on this clone: The junction and the germline gene differ at one end; a read error may be behind it. V and J are TRBV7-7 and TRBJ2-1; no firm D call. Germline CDR1 SSHAT, CDR2 FNYEAQ (reference sequence). The CDR3 sequence is 15 residues long. The DNA of the CDR3 is TGTGCTAGCAGCTTAGGGCCCGTGGAGCTCGATGAGCAGTTCTTC. This gives the protein CASSLGPVELDEQFF.

V usage is TRBV6-5 and J usage is TRBJ2-3; no reliable D call. Germline V gene data show CDR1 as MNHEY and CDR2 as SVGAGI. This CDR3 region has 16 residues. V was cut by 4 bases and J by 4 bases, with 18 bases left in between. The CDR3 loop is CASSSAGPITADTQYF. Here the CDR3 DNA reads TGTGCCAGCAGTTCCGCCGGGCCAATCACCGCAGATACGCAGTATTTT.

This rearrangement joins TRBV21-1 to TRBJ2-3; TRBD2 is taken as the D call from the table, unchecked against the DNA. TRBV21-1 is classified as a pseudogene. This CDR3 spans 19 amino acids. CDR3 bases: TGTGCCAGCAGCAAAGTTTGGACTAGCGAGGCGGGGCGCACAGATACGCAGTATTTT. Translating gives CASSKVWTSEAGRTDTQYF.

The gene calls are TRBV2 and TRBJ2-7; no clear D gene. The CDR3 totals 11 residues. Germline V gives CDR1 SNHLY, CDR2 FYNNEI. Trimming left V 5 bases short and J 1 base short, with 3 bases between. CDR3: CASSMSYEQYF. The CDR3 nucleotides read TGTGCCAGCAGTATGTCCTACGAGCAGTACTTC.

This sequence joins TRBV6-6 and TRBJ1-2; TRBD1 aligns across 7 bases. Germline V gene lookup returns CDR1 MNHNY and CDR2 SVGAGI (reference sequence). The CDR3 totals 15 residues. After removal of 0 bases from V and 4 bases from J, the junction contained 5 bases not matched to a gene. Written as DNA, the CDR3 is TGTGCCAGCAGTTACTCGACAGGGACAGTCTATGGCTACACCTTC. It translates to CASSYSTGTVYGYTF.

The chain combines TRBV10-3 with TRBJ2-7; no clear D. The CDR3 extends over 12 amino acids. Trimming left V 7 bases short and J 7 bases short, with 14 bases between. Germline values: CDR1 ENHRY, CDR2 SYGVKD. The CDR3 region is CAIKQGSTEQYF. The CDR3 nucleotides are TGTGCCATCAAGCAAGGGTCTACAGAGCAGTACTTC.

This clone was observed a few times. The chain recombines TRBV25-1 with TRBJ1-4; D perhaps matches TRBD1 (5 bases). The V gene lost 0 bases and the J gene lost 2 bases, with 10 bases spanning the gap. Per the germline V gene, CDR1 is MGHDK and CDR2 is SYGVNS. The CDR3 is made up of 16 amino acids. CDR3 sequence (DNA): TGTGCCAGCAGTGAATACCCGGGACTCACTAATGAAAAACTGTTTTTT. Amino acids: CASSEYPGLTNEKLFF.

The J gene is TRBJ2-5, the V gene TRBV15; D not resolved. Germline V gene sequence: CDR1 LNHNV, CDR2 YYDKDF (reference sequence). The CDR3 consists of 14 residues. V was cut by 1 base and J by 1 base, with 7 bases left in between. The CDR3 nucleotides are TGTGCCACCAGCAGAGCCTACAGCCAAGAGACCCAGTACTTC. It is translated as CATSRAYSQETQYF.

This rearrangement joins TRBV4-2 to TRBJ1-4, with D possibly TRBD1 on 5 matching bases. Trimming pared 1 base from V and 0 bases from J, leaving 9 bases between. The CDR3 is 16 amino acids. Germline V gene lookup returns CDR1 LGHNA and CDR2 YNFKEQ. The CDR3 DNA sequence: TGTGCCAGCAGCCAAGCCCAGGGTGCAACTAATGAAAAACTGTTTTTT. This codes for CASSQAQGATNEKLFF.

The rearrangement joins TRBV2 to TRBJ1-2; D unclear. Germline values: CDR1 SNHLY, CDR2 FYNNEI. The germline V and J ends were trimmed by 6 bases and 3 bases, with 8 bases remaining between them. The CDR3 consists of 12 residues. CDR3 sequence: CASSQDDYGYTF. CDR3 bases: TGTGCCAGCAGCCAGGACGACTATGGCTACACCTTC.

CDR3 sequence (DNA): TGTGCCAGCAGCTTAAATCGGGGGGTGGTCTCCTACGAGCAGTACTTC. Translating it yields CASSLNRGVVSYEQYF. The chain couples TRBV11-2 to TRBJ2-7; 7 nucleotides match TRBD2. Germline trimming cut 2 bases from V and 0 bases from J; bases unmatched to any gene: 7. There are 16 residues in the CDR3. Germline V lookup: CDR1 SGHAT, CDR2 FQNNGV.

The genes are TRBV7-2 and TRBJ2-7; 8 bases are shared with TRBD1. V dropped 4 bases and J dropped 4; count of bases not matched to a gene: 9. Germline V gene sequence: CDR1 SGHTA, CDR2 FQGNSA. This CDR3 region has 15 residues. CDR3 nucleotides: TGTGCCAGCAGCTCGTCCTGGACAGGGCCTTACGAGCAGTACTTC. Amino acid sequence: CASSSSWTGPYEQYF. The full variable domain, with the rest looked up from reference TRBV7-2 and TRBJ2-7, is GAGVSQSPSNKVTEKGKDVELRCDPISGHTALYWYRQSLGQGLEFLIYFQGNSAPDKSGLPSDRFSAERTGGSVSTLTIQRTQQEDSAVYLCASSSSWTGPYEQYFGPGTRLTVT.